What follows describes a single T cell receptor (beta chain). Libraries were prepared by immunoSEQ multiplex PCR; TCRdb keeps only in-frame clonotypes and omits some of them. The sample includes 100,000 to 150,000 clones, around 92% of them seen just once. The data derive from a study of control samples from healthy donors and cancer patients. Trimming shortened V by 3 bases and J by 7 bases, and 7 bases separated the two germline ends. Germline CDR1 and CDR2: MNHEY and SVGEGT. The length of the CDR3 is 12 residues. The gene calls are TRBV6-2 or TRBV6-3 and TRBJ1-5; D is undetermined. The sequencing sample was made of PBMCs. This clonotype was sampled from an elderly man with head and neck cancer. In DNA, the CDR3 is TGTGCCAGCAGTTATAGGCAGCAGCCCCAGCATTTT. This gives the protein CASSYRQQPQHF.